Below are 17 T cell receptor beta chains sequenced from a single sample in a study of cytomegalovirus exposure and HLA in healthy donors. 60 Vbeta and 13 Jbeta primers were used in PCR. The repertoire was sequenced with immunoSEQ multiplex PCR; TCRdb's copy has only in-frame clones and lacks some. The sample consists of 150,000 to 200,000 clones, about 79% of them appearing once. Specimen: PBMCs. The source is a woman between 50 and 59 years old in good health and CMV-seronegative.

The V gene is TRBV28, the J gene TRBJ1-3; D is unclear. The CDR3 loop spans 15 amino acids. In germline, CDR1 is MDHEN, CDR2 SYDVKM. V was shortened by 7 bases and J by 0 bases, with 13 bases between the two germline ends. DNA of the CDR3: TGTGCCAGCACCAGAGGGCCATTCTCTGGAAACACCATATATTTT. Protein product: CASTRGPFSGNTIYF.

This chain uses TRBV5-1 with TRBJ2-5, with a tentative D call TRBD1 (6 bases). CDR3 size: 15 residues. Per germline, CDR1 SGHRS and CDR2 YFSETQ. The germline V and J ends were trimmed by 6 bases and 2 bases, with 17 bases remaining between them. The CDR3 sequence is CASKRDTSRQETQYF. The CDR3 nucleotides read TGCGCCAGCAAGAGGGACACCTCACGTCAAGAGACCCAGTACTTC.

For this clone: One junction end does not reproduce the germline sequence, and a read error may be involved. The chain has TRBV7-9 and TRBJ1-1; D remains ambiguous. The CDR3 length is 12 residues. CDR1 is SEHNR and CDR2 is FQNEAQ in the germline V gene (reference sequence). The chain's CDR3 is CSSSFLNTEAFF. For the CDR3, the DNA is TGTTCCAGCAGCTTTCTAAACACTGAAGCTTTCTTT.

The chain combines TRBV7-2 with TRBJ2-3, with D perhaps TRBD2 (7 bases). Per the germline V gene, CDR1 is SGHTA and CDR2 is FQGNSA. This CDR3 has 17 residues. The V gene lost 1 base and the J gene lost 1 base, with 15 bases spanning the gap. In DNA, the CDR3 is TGTGCCAGCAGCTTAGGGGTGGGGGGGCCGGGCACAGATACGCAGTATTTT. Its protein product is CASSLGVGGPGTDTQYF. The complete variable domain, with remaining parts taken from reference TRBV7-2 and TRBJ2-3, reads GAGVSQSPSNKVTEKGKDVELRCDPISGHTALYWYRQSLGQGLEFLIYFQGNSAPDKSGLPSDRFSAERTGGSVSTLTIQRTQQEDSAVYLCASSLGVGGPGTDTQYFGPGTRLTVL.

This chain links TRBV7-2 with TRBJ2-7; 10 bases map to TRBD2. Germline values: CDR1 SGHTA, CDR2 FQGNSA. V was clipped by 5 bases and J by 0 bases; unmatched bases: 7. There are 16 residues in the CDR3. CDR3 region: CASSRTSGAFSYEQYF. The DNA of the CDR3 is TGTGCCAGCAGCAGAACTAGCGGGGCTTTCTCCTACGAGCAGTACTTC.

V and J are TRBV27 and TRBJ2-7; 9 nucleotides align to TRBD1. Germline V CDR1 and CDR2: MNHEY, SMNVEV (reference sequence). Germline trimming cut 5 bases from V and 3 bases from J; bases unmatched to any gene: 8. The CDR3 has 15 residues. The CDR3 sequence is CASSVPGQGHYEQYF. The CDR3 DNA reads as TGTGCCAGCAGTGTTCCGGGACAGGGCCACTACGAGCAGTACTTC.

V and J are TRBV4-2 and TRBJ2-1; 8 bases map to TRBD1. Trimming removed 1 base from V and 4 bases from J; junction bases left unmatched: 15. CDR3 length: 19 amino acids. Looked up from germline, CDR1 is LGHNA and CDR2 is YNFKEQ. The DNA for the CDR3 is TGTGCCAGCAGCCAAGGGGTAAGTCAGGGGGCGAGAAGGTACAATGAGCAGTTCTTC. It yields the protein CASSQGVSQGARRYNEQFF.

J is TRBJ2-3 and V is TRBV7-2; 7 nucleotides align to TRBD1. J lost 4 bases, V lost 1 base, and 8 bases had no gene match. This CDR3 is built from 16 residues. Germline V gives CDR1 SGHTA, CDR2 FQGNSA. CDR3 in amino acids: CASSLGPGGSPDTQYF. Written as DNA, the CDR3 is TGTGCCAGCAGCTTAGGCCCAGGGGGTTCCCCAGATACGCAGTATTTT.

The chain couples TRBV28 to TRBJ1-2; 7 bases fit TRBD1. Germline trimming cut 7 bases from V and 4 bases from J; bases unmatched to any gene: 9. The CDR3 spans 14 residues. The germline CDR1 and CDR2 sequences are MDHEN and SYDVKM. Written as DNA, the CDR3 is TGTGCCAGCACGGTTGAGGGGGCAACCTATGGCTACACCTTC. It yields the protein CASTVEGATYGYTF.

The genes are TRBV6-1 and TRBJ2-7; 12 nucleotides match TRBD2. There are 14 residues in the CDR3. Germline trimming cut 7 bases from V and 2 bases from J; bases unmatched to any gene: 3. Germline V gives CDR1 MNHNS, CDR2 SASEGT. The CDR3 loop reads CASNLAGGAYEQYF. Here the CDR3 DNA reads TGTGCCAGCAATCTAGCGGGGGGGGCCTACGAGCAGTACTTC.

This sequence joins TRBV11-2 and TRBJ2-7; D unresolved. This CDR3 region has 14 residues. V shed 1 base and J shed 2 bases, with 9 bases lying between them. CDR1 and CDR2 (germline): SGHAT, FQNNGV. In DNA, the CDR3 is TGTGCCAGCAGCTTAGCGGAGTCACCCTACGAGCAGTACTTC. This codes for CASSLAESPYEQYF.

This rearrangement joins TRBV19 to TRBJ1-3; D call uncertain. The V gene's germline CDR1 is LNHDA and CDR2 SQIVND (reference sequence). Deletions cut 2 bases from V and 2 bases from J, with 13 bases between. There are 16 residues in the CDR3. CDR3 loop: CASSIPGPSAGNTIYF. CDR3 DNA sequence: TGTGCCAGTAGTATACCCGGTCCCTCCGCTGGAAACACCATATATTTT.

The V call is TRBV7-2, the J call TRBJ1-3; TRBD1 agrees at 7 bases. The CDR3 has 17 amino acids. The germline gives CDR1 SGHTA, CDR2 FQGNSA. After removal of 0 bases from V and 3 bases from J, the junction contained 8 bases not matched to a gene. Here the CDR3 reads CASSLASSTGSGNTIYF. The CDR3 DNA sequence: TGTGCCAGCAGCTTAGCTAGTTCGACAGGGAGTGGAAACACCATATATTTT.

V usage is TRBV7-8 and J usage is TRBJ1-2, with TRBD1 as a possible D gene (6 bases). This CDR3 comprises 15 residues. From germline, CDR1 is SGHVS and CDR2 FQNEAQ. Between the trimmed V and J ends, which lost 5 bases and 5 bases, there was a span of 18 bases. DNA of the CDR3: TGTGCCAGCAGCAATCCCGGGACATCTATTTATGGCTACACCTTC. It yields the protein CASSNPGTSIYGYTF.

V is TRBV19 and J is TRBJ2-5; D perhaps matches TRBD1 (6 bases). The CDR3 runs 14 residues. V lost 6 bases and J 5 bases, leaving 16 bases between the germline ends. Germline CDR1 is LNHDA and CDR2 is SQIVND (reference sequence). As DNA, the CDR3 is TGTGCCAGTAGGCAGCAGGGGCCGGGGGAGACCCAGTACTTC. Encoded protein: CASRQQGPGETQYF. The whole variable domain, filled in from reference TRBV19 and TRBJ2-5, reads DGGITQSPKYLFRKEGQNVTLSCEQNLNHDAMYWYRQDPGQGLRLIYYSQIVNDFQKGDIAEGYSVSREKKESFPLTVTSAQKNPTAFYLCASRQQGPGETQYFGPGTRLLVL.

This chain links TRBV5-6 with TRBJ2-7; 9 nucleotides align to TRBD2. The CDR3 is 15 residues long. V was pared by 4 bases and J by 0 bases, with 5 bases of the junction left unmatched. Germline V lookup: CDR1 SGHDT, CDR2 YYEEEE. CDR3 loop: CASSHLAGSSYEQYF. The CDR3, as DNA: TGTGCCAGCAGCCACCTAGCGGGAAGCTCCTACGAGCAGTACTTC. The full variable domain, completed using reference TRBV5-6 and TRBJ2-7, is DAGVTQSPTHLIKTRGQQVTLRCSPKSGHDTVSWYQQALGQGPQFIFQYYEEEERQRGNFPDRFSGHQFPNYSSELNVNALLLGDSALYLCASSHLAGSSYEQYFGPGTRLTVT.

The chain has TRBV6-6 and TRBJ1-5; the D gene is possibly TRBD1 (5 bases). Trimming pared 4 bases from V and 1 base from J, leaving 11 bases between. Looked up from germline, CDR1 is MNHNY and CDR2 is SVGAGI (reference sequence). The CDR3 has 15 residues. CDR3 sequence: CASSSRVLSNQPQHF. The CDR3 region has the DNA TGTGCCAGCAGTTCCAGGGTGCTGAGCAATCAGCCCCAGCATTTT.